A single sample is the source of the 21 T cell receptor beta chains below, sequenced in a study of blood T cell repertoires in COVID-19. Some clones are missing from TCRdb's copy, which holds only in-frame ones; the method was immunoSEQ multiplex PCR. Counted here are about 200,000 clones, around 82% occurring once; the ten biggest clones make up less than 9.5%. The sequencing sample was made of PBMCs or T cells enriched from blood (not recorded which). The source of these receptors is a man in his forties who had recovered from COVID-19.

This chain connects TRBV6-1 to TRBJ2-1, with D possibly matching TRBD1 (5 bases). Looked up from germline, CDR1 is MNHNS and CDR2 is SASEGT. V dropped 4 bases and J dropped 0 bases, with 13 bases sitting between them. The CDR3 is 16 amino acids. The CDR3 region is CASSVRQLISYNEQFF. CDR3 in DNA: TGTGCCAGCAGTGTCCGACAGTTGATCTCCTACAATGAGCAGTTCTTC.

V is TRBV4-1 and J is TRBJ1-2; D uncertain. The CDR3 totals 16 residues. Germline V gene data show CDR1 as MGHRA and CDR2 as YSYEKL. The V end lost 1 base, the J end lost 6 bases, and 18 bases lay between the germline ends. The CDR3 DNA reads as TGCGCCAGCAGCCAAGCCACCTCAGCCGAGGTTAATGGCTACACCTTC. Translating gives CASSQATSAEVNGYTF.

This chain links TRBV6-5 with TRBJ2-1; TRBD2 matches 14 bases. The CDR3 has 15 amino acids. Germline lookup yields CDR1 MNHEY and CDR2 SVGAGI. The V and J ends lost 5 bases and 6 bases, in that order; junction bases with no gene match: 3. The CDR3 DNA sequence: TGTGCCAGCAGTACGACTAGCGGGGGGGTCAATGAGCAGTTCTTC. This encodes CASSTTSGGVNEQFF.

The rearrangement joins TRBV19 to TRBJ1-5; D is ambiguous. The ends were cut back, 2 bases at V and 0 bases at J, with 11 bases in the middle. Germline V CDR1 and CDR2: LNHDA, SQIVND (reference sequence). The CDR3 is 16 amino acids. CDR3 DNA sequence: TGTGCCAGTAGTATAACACCCACAACTAGCAATCAGCCCCAGCATTTT. Translation: CASSITPTTSNQPQHF. Filled out from reference TRBV19 and TRBJ1-5, the complete variable domain reads DGGITQSPKYLFRKEGQNVTLSCEQNLNHDAMYWYRQDPGQGLRLIYYSQIVNDFQKGDIAEGYSVSREKKESFPLTVTSAQKNPTAFYLCASSITPTTSNQPQHFGDGTRLSIL.

A note on this clone: At one boundary the junction diverges from the germline segment, which might be a read error. V gene TRBV6-6 combines with J gene TRBJ2-5; 9 bases agree with TRBD1. The CDR3 extends over 12 amino acids. Germline-derived CDR1 and CDR2 are MNHNY and SVGAGI (reference sequence). The CDR3 protein is CASSQQGAPGDF. CDR3 bases: TGTGCCAGCAGTCAACAGGGGGCCCCGGGCGACTTC.

This chain connects TRBV9 to TRBJ1-1; unclear D gene. Looked up from germline, CDR1 is SGDLS and CDR2 is YYNGEE. This CDR3 is built from 14 residues. V lost 0 bases and J 1 base, leaving 7 bases between the germline ends. CDR3: CASSVAQENTEAFF. For the CDR3, the DNA is TGTGCCAGCAGCGTAGCCCAGGAGAACACTGAAGCTTTCTTT.

The chain couples TRBV30 to TRBJ1-1; 10 nucleotides line up with TRBD1. The CDR3 extends over 13 amino acids. Germline assignment: CDR1 GTSNPN and CDR2 SVGIG (reference sequence). V gave up 5 bases and J gave up 3 bases; unmatched junction bases: 3. CDR3 sequence reads: CAWDRGLDTEAFF. As DNA, the CDR3 is TGTGCCTGGGACAGGGGGCTTGACACTGAAGCTTTCTTT.

This clone was detected ten times or more. The chain recombines TRBV21-1 with TRBJ1-2; the D call of TRBD1 is as the table states it, not checked on the DNA. TRBV21-1 is designated a pseudogene. The CDR3 has 14 residues. As DNA, the CDR3 is TGTGCCAGCAGCAAAACCCAGGGGTTCCGCGGCTACACCTTC. Translating gives CASSKTQGFRGYTF.

The chain joins TRBV10-3 to TRBJ2-2; 10 nucleotides line up with TRBD1. This CDR3 region has 15 residues. From germline, CDR1 is ENHRY and CDR2 SYGVKD. The junction had 5 bases not matched to a gene; V was cut back by 5 bases and J by 5 bases. CDR3 nucleotides: TGTGCCATCAGTCCGACAGGGGGCAGTACCGGGGAGCTGTTTTTT. Its protein is CAISPTGGSTGELFF.

The chain employs TRBV6-5 and TRBJ2-3, with D perhaps TRBD1 (6 bases). This CDR3 comprises 13 residues. V was pared by 7 bases and J by 3 bases, with 11 bases between. CDR1 and CDR2 (germline): MNHEY, SVGAGI. CDR3 nucleotide sequence: TGTGCCAGCACATTGCAGGGGACAGATACGCAGTATTTT. Amino acids: CASTLQGTDTQYF.

The chain uses TRBV30 and TRBJ1-2; D not certain. Germline CDR1 is GTSNPN and CDR2 is SVGIG (reference sequence). The CDR3 totals 12 residues. The ends were cut back, 8 bases at V and 2 bases at J, with 12 bases in the middle. The CDR3 nucleotides are TGTGCCAGCACGACGGGGAACTATGGCTACACCTTC. Translating it yields CASTTGNYGYTF.

The chain employs TRBV9 and TRBJ2-3, with 7 bases matching TRBD2. V lost 4 bases and J lost 4; bases outside the gene matches: 12. Germline CDR1 SGDLS, CDR2 YYNGEE. The CDR3 extends over 16 amino acids. CDR3 loop: CASSSRTGGLADTQYF. CDR3 bases: TGTGCCAGCAGCTCCCGTACGGGGGGTTTAGCAGATACGCAGTATTTT.

The chain carries TRBV6-5 and TRBJ1-1; D ambiguous. The CDR3 has 15 amino acids. Per the germline V gene, CDR1 is MNHEY and CDR2 is SVGAGI. V was shortened by 0 bases and J by 2 bases, with 10 bases between the two germline ends. CDR3 DNA sequence: TGTGCCAGCAGTTACTCTCAGCGATCCAACACTGAAGCTTTCTTT. This encodes CASSYSQRSNTEAFF.

The chain is built from TRBV14 and TRBJ2-7; a weak D match, TRBD1 (5 bases). Per germline, CDR1 SGHDN and CDR2 FVKESK. Trimming stripped 2 bases from V and 3 bases from J, with 11 bases between. The CDR3 has 14 residues. This CDR3 is CASSQISDSYEQYF. The DNA of the CDR3 is TGTGCCAGCAGCCAAATTTCCGACAGCTACGAGCAGTACTTC.

The rearrangement uses TRBV2 and TRBJ1-2; 8 bases are shared with TRBD1. This CDR3 comprises 12 residues. J gave up 8 bases and V 6 bases, and 5 bases lay outside the gene matches. The germline CDR1 and CDR2 sequences are SNHLY and FYNNEI. DNA for the CDR3: TGTGCCAGCAGGACGGACAGGGCGGGCTACACCTTC. Translation gives CASRTDRAGYTF.

This chain uses TRBV5-4 with TRBJ1-3, with D tentatively TRBD1 (5 bases). CDR3 length: 17 amino acids. V was shortened by 0 bases and J by 0 bases, with 13 bases between the two germline ends. Germline-derived CDR1 and CDR2 are SGHNT and YYREEE (reference sequence). This chain's CDR3 is CASSLGGGHHSGNTIYF. The CDR3 DNA follows: TGTGCCAGCAGCTTGGGCGGTGGACACCACTCTGGAAACACCATATATTTT.

The CDR3 nucleotides read TGTGCCAGCAGCCTCACCGGGGAGCTGTTTTTT. As protein: CASSLTGELFF. The chain recombines TRBV2 with TRBJ2-2, with D unresolved. The V end was cut by 6 bases, the J end by 4 bases, with 3 bases between. The germline V gene has CDR1 SNHLY and CDR2 FYNNEI. The CDR3 runs 11 residues.

V gene TRBV5-4 combines with J gene TRBJ2-7, with 8 positions matching TRBD2. Germline values: CDR1 SGHNT, CDR2 YYREEE (reference sequence). Trimming at V came to 4 bases and at J to 3 bases, leaving 6 bases not matched to a gene. This CDR3 is built from 14 residues. The DNA for the CDR3 is TGTGCCAGCAGCGAACTGGCGGGGGGCTACGAGCAGTACTTC. This encodes CASSELAGGYEQYF.

The V and J genes are TRBV2 and TRBJ1-2; 10 bases fit TRBD1. The germline V gene has CDR1 SNHLY and CDR2 FYNNEI. The V gene end was trimmed by 6 bases and the J gene end by 8 bases; junction bases not matched to a gene: 9. CDR3 length: 14 residues. Here the CDR3 reads CASRRQGALRGYTF. The DNA of the CDR3 is TGTGCCAGCAGGAGACAGGGGGCACTGCGGGGCTACACCTTC.

The CDR3 reads CASSYPGEGAFF. The CDR3 nucleotides are TGTGCCAGCAGTTACCCAGGGGAGGGAGCTTTCTTT. The chain couples TRBV6-5 to TRBJ1-1, with D possibly TRBD1 on 6 matching bases. V lost 2 bases to trimming and J lost 10 bases, with 11 bases between them. Germline V gene lookup returns CDR1 MNHEY and CDR2 SVGAGI. This CDR3 spans 12 amino acids.

This chain uses TRBV7-9 with TRBJ1-6, with 8 bases that match TRBD1. The V gene end was trimmed by 5 bases and the J gene end by 10 bases; junction bases not matched to a gene: 4. The V gene's germline CDR1 is SEHNR and CDR2 FQNEAQ (reference sequence). The CDR3 has 13 residues. CDR3 protein: CASSTTGVSPLHF. CDR3 nucleotides: TGTGCCAGCAGCACGACAGGGGTCTCACCCCTCCACTTT.